One and the same sample provided the 30 T cell receptor beta chains below, sequenced in a study of T cell repertoires in aging, cancer and after chemotherapy. Multiplex touch-down PCR with TRB-A/B primers amplified rearranged V-D-J TRB sequences. TCRdb reprocessed the multiplex PCR reads via MiXCR and lists one record per CDR3 protein. The sample has approximately 4,100 distinct CDR3 sequences, roughly 25% seen once. Peripheral blood genomic DNA, not sorted cells or RNA, was the template. The sequenced material came from blood. These receptors came from a human donor in good health. The donor label of this sample is uncertain.

V usage is TRBV28 and J usage is TRBJ2-2; D ambiguous. This CDR3 is built from 13 residues. Germline V lookup: CDR1 MDHEN, CDR2 SYDVKM. Trimming stripped 3 bases from V and 8 bases from J, with 10 bases between. The CDR3 reads CASSFISEGELFF. The DNA for the CDR3 is TGTGCCAGCAGTTTTATCTCTGAGGGGGAGCTGTTTTTT.

This chain uses TRBV24-1 with TRBJ1-2; unclear D gene. The V end was cut by 6 bases, the J end by 4 bases, with 8 bases between. Per germline, CDR1 KGHDR and CDR2 SFDVKD. This CDR3 region has 12 residues. CDR3 loop: CATSPTGYGYTF. CDR3 coding DNA: TGTGCCACCAGTCCTACGGGCTATGGCTACACCTTC.

The rearrangement joins TRBV6-1 to TRBJ2-1, with TRBD2 as a possible D gene (5 bases). CDR1 and CDR2 from the germline V gene are MNHNS and SASEGT. The CDR3 spans 14 residues. Trimming took 2 bases from V and 7 from J, leaving 12 bases between them. The CDR3 DNA is TGTGCCAGCAGTGAACTTCCTAGCAGTAATGAGCAGTTCTTC. This gives the protein CASSELPSSNEQFF.

A single count supports this clonotype. V gene TRBV20-1 combines with J gene TRBJ1-2; 7 nucleotides match TRBD1. CDR1 is DFQATT, CDR2 SNEGSKA, per germline (reference sequence). The CDR3 is 13 amino acids. V shed 5 bases and J 9 bases; nucleotides not matched to a gene: 12. The CDR3 here is CSAGKGTEESYTF. DNA of the CDR3: TGCAGTGCTGGGAAAGGGACAGAGGAGAGCTACACCTTC.

With respect to this clonotype: One end of the junction is discordant with germline, which a read error may explain. This chain connects TRBV6-5 to TRBJ1-1; D gene unclear. There are 13 residues in the CDR3. Germline CDR1 and CDR2: MNHEY and SVGAGI. The CDR3 nucleotides read TGTGCCAGCAGTTACGAAGTTGGACCTGAAGCTTGCTTT. As protein: CASSYEVGPEACF.

This clonotype showed up just a few times. The chain is built from TRBV5-1 and TRBJ2-2, with 7 nucleotides matching TRBD1. The CDR3 loop spans 15 amino acids. Germline trimming cut 4 bases from V and 4 bases from J; bases unmatched to any gene: 7. Germline CDR1 SGHRS, CDR2 YFSETQ. CDR3 coding DNA: TGCGCCAGCAGCGTACGGGACAGCGTCACCGGGGAGCTGTTTTTT. The encoded protein is CASSVRDSVTGELFF.

This clonotype has only one observation. The chain joins TRBV6-5 to TRBJ2-1; the D gene could be TRBD1 or TRBD2 (5 bases each). CDR1 MNHEY and CDR2 SVGAGI come from the germline V gene. Trimming cost V 5 bases and J 10 bases, with 21 bases left between them. The CDR3 contains 15 residues. CDR3 DNA: TGTGCCAGCAGTCTCTCCGGGACGGGGACCTACGAGCAGTTCTTC. Protein: CASSLSGTGTYEQFF.

In this sample, this clonotype turned up a few times. The chain combines TRBV6-2 or TRBV6-3 with TRBJ2-7; 9 bases agree with TRBD1. CDR1 is MNHEY, CDR2 SVGEGT, per germline. After removal of 2 bases from V and 0 bases from J, the junction contained 11 bases not matched to a gene. The CDR3 is made up of 18 amino acids. This CDR3 reads CASSYEHFGTGNSYEQYF. CDR3 DNA sequence: TGTGCCAGCAGTTACGAACACTTTGGGACAGGGAACTCCTACGAGCAGTACTTC.

The chain couples TRBV10-3 to TRBJ2-5, with TRBD2 identical over 11 bases. CDR3 length: 13 amino acids. J lost 3 bases, V lost 6 bases, and 0 bases had no gene match. Germline assignment: CDR1 ENHRY and CDR2 SYGVKD. The CDR3: CAIRTSGKETQYF. The CDR3 region has the DNA TGTGCCATCAGGACTAGCGGGAAAGAGACCCAGTACTTC.

This clonotype is judged medium-sized (0.01 to 0.1%). This sequence joins TRBV6-5 and TRBJ2-3; D remains unclear. CDR1 and CDR2 (germline): MNHEY, SVGAGI. The CDR3 extends over 12 amino acids. The V end lost 0 bases, the J end lost 8 bases, and 6 bases lay between the germline ends. The CDR3: CASSYSTGTQYF. The CDR3 region has the DNA TGTGCCAGCAGTTACTCGACTGGTACGCAGTATTTT.

This clonotype was counted between two and nine times. V gene TRBV10-3 combines with J gene TRBJ2-5, with a tentative D call TRBD1 (6 bases). V was shortened by 10 bases and J by 0 bases, with 18 bases between the two germline ends. The CDR3 loop spans 15 amino acids. Germline-derived CDR1 and CDR2 are ENHRY and SYGVKD. Here the CDR3 DNA reads TGTGCCAGCAGGCAGGGGTCGGGGTACCAAGAGACCCAGTACTTC. Its translation is CASRQGSGYQETQYF.

The gene calls are TRBV4-1 and TRBJ1-1, with 7 nucleotides matching TRBD1. The V segment lost 2 bases and the J segment 0 bases; nucleotides outside the gene matches: 3. CDR1 and CDR2 (germline): MGHRA, YSYEKL. CDR3 length equals 15 residues. The CDR3 is CASSQPDRLNTEAFF. The CDR3 region has the DNA TGCGCCAGCAGCCAACCGGACAGGTTGAACACTGAAGCTTTCTTT.

The chain recombines TRBV6-1 with TRBJ1-6; 7 bases are shared with TRBD1. The CDR3 has 15 amino acids. In germline, CDR1 is MNHNS, CDR2 SASEGT. Trimming cost V 4 bases and J 4 bases; bases outside gene matches: 4. CDR3 amino acids: CASSAPGQYNSPLHF. The CDR3 bases are TGTGCCAGCAGTGCACCGGGACAGTATAATTCACCCCTCCACTTT.

This clonotype occurred once. V gene TRBV7-6 combines with J gene TRBJ1-6; 9 positions agree with TRBD1. From germline, CDR1 is SGHVS and CDR2 FNYEAQ. This CDR3 comprises 17 residues. V lost 4 bases to trimming and J lost 9 bases; unmatched junction nucleotides: 13. CDR3 in amino acids: CASSSAGTGNLGSPLHF. CDR3 DNA sequence: TGTGCCAGCAGCTCCGCCGGGACAGGGAATCTTGGTTCACCCCTCCACTTT.

The J gene is TRBJ2-2, the V gene TRBV6-5; the match to TRBD2 covers 8 bases. Germline V gene lookup returns CDR1 MNHEY and CDR2 SVGAGI. This CDR3 has 16 residues. The J segment lost 1 base and the V segment lost 6 bases, leaving 7 bases of the junction unmatched. DNA for the CDR3: TGTGCCAGCAGCTTAAATGCGGGAGGGAACACCGGGGAGCTGTTTTTT. This translates into CASSLNAGGNTGELFF.

This clonotype is large within its sample. The chain joins TRBV5-6 to TRBJ2-2; D might be TRBD2 (5 bases). V was cut by 3 bases and J by 3 bases, with 12 bases left in between. This CDR3 spans 15 amino acids. Germline loops: CDR1 SGHDT, CDR2 YYEEEE. The DNA for the CDR3 is TGTGCCAGCAGCTCGTTCCCGGGGTACACCGGGGAGCTGTTTTTT. This encodes CASSSFPGYTGELFF.

This clonotype is medium-sized (0.01 to 0.1%) within its sample. The chain is built from TRBV6-5 and TRBJ2-1; 7 bases match TRBD1. V dropped 0 bases and J dropped 8; count of bases not matched to a gene: 10. Germline CDR1 is MNHEY and CDR2 is SVGAGI. The CDR3 covers 16 residues. Here the CDR3 DNA reads TGTGCCAGCAGTTACTCCCCGGGACAGTCATCCCATGAGCAGTTCTTC. Translating gives CASSYSPGQSSHEQFF.

The CDR3 reads CASSRSPETTDSPLHF. Written as DNA, the CDR3 is TGTGCCAGCAGCCGGTCCCCGGAAACTACGGATTCACCCCTCCACTTT. J is TRBJ1-6 and V is TRBV4-2; no clear D. The CDR3 runs to 16 residues. Trimming left V 4 bases short and J 8 bases short, with 18 bases between. Germline V gene data show CDR1 as LGHNA and CDR2 as YNFKEQ.

On this clonotype itself: A clone one base away is much larger, so this may be a read error. The chain has TRBV6-2 or TRBV6-3 and TRBJ2-2; TRBD2 is a possible D gene (5 bases). V was shortened by 5 bases and J by 3 bases, with 13 bases between the two germline ends. Germline assignment: CDR1 MNHEY and CDR2 SVGEGT. The CDR3 has 15 amino acids. For the CDR3, the DNA is TGTGCCAGCAGTAAAAGGAGGCCACACACCGGGGAGCTGTTTTTT. Its protein product is CASSKRRPHTGELFF.

This chain connects TRBV7-6 to TRBJ1-3, with D tentatively TRBD1 (6 bases). The CDR3 covers 16 residues. Trimming stripped 1 base from V and 7 bases from J, with 17 bases between. Per the germline V gene, CDR1 is SGHVS and CDR2 is FNYEAQ. The CDR3: CASSLEQQGSFNTIYF. For the CDR3, the DNA is TGTGCCAGCAGCTTAGAACAACAGGGTAGCTTCAACACCATATATTTT.

This clonotype was observed a handful of times. V and J are TRBV20-1 and TRBJ2-7; 8 bases map to TRBD2. This CDR3 has 11 amino acids. Germline CDR1 and CDR2: DFQATT and SNEGSKA (reference sequence). The junction had 1 base not matched to a gene; V was cut back by 6 bases and J by 3 bases. The DNA for the CDR3 is TGCAGTGCCGGGAGGGACTACGAGCAGTACTTC. It encodes CSAGRDYEQYF.

Written as DNA, the CDR3 is TGTGCCAGCACTTCCCCCTTCGGGTCGGTGGTCGGGGAGCTGTTTTTT. This encodes CASTSPFGSVVGELFF. V gene TRBV27 combines with J gene TRBJ2-2; no clear D. V lost 7 bases to trimming and J lost 7 bases, with 22 bases between them. This CDR3 region has 16 residues. Germline CDR1 and CDR2: MNHEY and SMNVEV (reference sequence).

This clonotype showed up just a few times. The gene calls are TRBV30 and TRBJ1-5; 8 nucleotides line up with TRBD1. With 3 bases clipped from V and 4 bases from J, the junction kept 11 bases outside the gene matches. CDR1 and CDR2 (germline): GTSNPN, SVGIG (reference sequence). The CDR3 spans 16 residues. In DNA, the CDR3 is TGTGCCTGGAGCCGACAGGGGAACTTTGGGAATCAGCCCCAGCATTTT. This sequence encodes CAWSRQGNFGNQPQHF.

The chain employs TRBV30 and TRBJ2-3; the match to TRBD2 covers 10 bases. The germline gives CDR1 GTSNPN, CDR2 SVGIG (reference sequence). Trimming took 3 bases from V and 1 from J; bases not matched to a gene: 4. The CDR3 loop spans 15 amino acids. The CDR3 coding sequence is TGTGCCTGGAGGGTCGGGACTAGCGGCACAGATACGCAGTATTTT. It is translated as CAWRVGTSGTDTQYF.

By share of the sample, this clonotype is medium-sized. The V and J genes are TRBV5-5 and TRBJ2-1; D gene uncertain. The CDR3 spans 14 residues. Germline values: CDR1 SGHKS, CDR2 YYEKEE (reference sequence). Trimming stripped 0 bases from V and 9 bases from J, with 13 bases between. CDR3 in DNA: TGTGCCAGCAGCTTGGCGGCTTTGGTGGGTGAGCAGTTCTTC. The encoded protein is CASSLAALVGEQFF.

This clonotype is medium-sized. CDR3 region: CASSVVGTGELFF. The CDR3 DNA follows: TGTGCCAGTAGTGTGGTGGGAACCGGGGAGCTGTTTTTT. The V and J genes are TRBV19 and TRBJ2-2; D is ambiguous. The V and J ends lost 5 bases and 5 bases respectively, with 9 bases between them. CDR1 and CDR2 from the germline V gene are LNHDA and SQIVND (reference sequence). The CDR3 is 13 amino acids. The whole variable domain, remainder taken from reference TRBV19 and TRBJ2-2, is DGGITQSPKYLFRKEGQNVTLSCEQNLNHDAMYWYRQDPGQGLRLIYYSQIVNDFQKGDIAEGYSVSREKKESFPLTVTSAQKNPTAFYLCASSVVGTGELFFGEGSRLTVL.

This clonotype came up a few times. The rearrangement uses TRBV20-1 and TRBJ1-6; maybe TRBD1 (5 bases). In germline, CDR1 is DFQATT, CDR2 SNEGSKA (reference sequence). The CDR3 covers 14 residues. The V end was cut by 3 bases, the J end by 9 bases, with 15 bases between. CDR3 residues: CSARGGGEGSPLHF. The CDR3 DNA sequence: TGCAGTGCTAGGGGGGGGGGAGAAGGTTCACCCCTCCACTTT.

This clonotype was seen more than once but under ten times. The V gene is TRBV20-1, the J gene TRBJ1-2, with D perhaps TRBD1 (5 bases). The CDR3 loop spans 15 amino acids. V gave up 0 bases and J gave up 2 bases, with 13 bases separating them. Germline CDR1 is DFQATT and CDR2 is SNEGSKA (reference sequence). This CDR3 is CSARDRRAGNYGYTF. The CDR3 region has the DNA TGCAGTGCTAGAGATCGAAGGGCAGGGAACTATGGCTACACCTTC.

This clonotype counts as medium-sized (0.01 to 0.1%). The genes are TRBV6-1 and TRBJ2-3; D unclear. Germline-derived CDR1 and CDR2 are MNHNS and SASEGT. This CDR3 is 15 amino acids long. Trimming stripped 2 bases from V and 2 bases from J, with 11 bases between. The CDR3 DNA follows: TGTGCCAGCAGTGAAACTATTAGGGTCACAGATACGCAGTATTTT. This sequence encodes CASSETIRVTDTQYF.

By share, this clonotype ranks as medium-sized. The CDR3 DNA sequence: TGCAGCGCCTTCGAGACGGCTGGGTCGGGCTACACCTTC. Translated: CSAFETAGSGYTF. V gene TRBV29-1 combines with J gene TRBJ1-2; D is undetermined. CDR1 SQVTM and CDR2 ANQGSEA come from the germline V gene. The CDR3 has 13 amino acids. Trimming pared 7 bases from V and 8 bases from J, leaving 20 bases between.